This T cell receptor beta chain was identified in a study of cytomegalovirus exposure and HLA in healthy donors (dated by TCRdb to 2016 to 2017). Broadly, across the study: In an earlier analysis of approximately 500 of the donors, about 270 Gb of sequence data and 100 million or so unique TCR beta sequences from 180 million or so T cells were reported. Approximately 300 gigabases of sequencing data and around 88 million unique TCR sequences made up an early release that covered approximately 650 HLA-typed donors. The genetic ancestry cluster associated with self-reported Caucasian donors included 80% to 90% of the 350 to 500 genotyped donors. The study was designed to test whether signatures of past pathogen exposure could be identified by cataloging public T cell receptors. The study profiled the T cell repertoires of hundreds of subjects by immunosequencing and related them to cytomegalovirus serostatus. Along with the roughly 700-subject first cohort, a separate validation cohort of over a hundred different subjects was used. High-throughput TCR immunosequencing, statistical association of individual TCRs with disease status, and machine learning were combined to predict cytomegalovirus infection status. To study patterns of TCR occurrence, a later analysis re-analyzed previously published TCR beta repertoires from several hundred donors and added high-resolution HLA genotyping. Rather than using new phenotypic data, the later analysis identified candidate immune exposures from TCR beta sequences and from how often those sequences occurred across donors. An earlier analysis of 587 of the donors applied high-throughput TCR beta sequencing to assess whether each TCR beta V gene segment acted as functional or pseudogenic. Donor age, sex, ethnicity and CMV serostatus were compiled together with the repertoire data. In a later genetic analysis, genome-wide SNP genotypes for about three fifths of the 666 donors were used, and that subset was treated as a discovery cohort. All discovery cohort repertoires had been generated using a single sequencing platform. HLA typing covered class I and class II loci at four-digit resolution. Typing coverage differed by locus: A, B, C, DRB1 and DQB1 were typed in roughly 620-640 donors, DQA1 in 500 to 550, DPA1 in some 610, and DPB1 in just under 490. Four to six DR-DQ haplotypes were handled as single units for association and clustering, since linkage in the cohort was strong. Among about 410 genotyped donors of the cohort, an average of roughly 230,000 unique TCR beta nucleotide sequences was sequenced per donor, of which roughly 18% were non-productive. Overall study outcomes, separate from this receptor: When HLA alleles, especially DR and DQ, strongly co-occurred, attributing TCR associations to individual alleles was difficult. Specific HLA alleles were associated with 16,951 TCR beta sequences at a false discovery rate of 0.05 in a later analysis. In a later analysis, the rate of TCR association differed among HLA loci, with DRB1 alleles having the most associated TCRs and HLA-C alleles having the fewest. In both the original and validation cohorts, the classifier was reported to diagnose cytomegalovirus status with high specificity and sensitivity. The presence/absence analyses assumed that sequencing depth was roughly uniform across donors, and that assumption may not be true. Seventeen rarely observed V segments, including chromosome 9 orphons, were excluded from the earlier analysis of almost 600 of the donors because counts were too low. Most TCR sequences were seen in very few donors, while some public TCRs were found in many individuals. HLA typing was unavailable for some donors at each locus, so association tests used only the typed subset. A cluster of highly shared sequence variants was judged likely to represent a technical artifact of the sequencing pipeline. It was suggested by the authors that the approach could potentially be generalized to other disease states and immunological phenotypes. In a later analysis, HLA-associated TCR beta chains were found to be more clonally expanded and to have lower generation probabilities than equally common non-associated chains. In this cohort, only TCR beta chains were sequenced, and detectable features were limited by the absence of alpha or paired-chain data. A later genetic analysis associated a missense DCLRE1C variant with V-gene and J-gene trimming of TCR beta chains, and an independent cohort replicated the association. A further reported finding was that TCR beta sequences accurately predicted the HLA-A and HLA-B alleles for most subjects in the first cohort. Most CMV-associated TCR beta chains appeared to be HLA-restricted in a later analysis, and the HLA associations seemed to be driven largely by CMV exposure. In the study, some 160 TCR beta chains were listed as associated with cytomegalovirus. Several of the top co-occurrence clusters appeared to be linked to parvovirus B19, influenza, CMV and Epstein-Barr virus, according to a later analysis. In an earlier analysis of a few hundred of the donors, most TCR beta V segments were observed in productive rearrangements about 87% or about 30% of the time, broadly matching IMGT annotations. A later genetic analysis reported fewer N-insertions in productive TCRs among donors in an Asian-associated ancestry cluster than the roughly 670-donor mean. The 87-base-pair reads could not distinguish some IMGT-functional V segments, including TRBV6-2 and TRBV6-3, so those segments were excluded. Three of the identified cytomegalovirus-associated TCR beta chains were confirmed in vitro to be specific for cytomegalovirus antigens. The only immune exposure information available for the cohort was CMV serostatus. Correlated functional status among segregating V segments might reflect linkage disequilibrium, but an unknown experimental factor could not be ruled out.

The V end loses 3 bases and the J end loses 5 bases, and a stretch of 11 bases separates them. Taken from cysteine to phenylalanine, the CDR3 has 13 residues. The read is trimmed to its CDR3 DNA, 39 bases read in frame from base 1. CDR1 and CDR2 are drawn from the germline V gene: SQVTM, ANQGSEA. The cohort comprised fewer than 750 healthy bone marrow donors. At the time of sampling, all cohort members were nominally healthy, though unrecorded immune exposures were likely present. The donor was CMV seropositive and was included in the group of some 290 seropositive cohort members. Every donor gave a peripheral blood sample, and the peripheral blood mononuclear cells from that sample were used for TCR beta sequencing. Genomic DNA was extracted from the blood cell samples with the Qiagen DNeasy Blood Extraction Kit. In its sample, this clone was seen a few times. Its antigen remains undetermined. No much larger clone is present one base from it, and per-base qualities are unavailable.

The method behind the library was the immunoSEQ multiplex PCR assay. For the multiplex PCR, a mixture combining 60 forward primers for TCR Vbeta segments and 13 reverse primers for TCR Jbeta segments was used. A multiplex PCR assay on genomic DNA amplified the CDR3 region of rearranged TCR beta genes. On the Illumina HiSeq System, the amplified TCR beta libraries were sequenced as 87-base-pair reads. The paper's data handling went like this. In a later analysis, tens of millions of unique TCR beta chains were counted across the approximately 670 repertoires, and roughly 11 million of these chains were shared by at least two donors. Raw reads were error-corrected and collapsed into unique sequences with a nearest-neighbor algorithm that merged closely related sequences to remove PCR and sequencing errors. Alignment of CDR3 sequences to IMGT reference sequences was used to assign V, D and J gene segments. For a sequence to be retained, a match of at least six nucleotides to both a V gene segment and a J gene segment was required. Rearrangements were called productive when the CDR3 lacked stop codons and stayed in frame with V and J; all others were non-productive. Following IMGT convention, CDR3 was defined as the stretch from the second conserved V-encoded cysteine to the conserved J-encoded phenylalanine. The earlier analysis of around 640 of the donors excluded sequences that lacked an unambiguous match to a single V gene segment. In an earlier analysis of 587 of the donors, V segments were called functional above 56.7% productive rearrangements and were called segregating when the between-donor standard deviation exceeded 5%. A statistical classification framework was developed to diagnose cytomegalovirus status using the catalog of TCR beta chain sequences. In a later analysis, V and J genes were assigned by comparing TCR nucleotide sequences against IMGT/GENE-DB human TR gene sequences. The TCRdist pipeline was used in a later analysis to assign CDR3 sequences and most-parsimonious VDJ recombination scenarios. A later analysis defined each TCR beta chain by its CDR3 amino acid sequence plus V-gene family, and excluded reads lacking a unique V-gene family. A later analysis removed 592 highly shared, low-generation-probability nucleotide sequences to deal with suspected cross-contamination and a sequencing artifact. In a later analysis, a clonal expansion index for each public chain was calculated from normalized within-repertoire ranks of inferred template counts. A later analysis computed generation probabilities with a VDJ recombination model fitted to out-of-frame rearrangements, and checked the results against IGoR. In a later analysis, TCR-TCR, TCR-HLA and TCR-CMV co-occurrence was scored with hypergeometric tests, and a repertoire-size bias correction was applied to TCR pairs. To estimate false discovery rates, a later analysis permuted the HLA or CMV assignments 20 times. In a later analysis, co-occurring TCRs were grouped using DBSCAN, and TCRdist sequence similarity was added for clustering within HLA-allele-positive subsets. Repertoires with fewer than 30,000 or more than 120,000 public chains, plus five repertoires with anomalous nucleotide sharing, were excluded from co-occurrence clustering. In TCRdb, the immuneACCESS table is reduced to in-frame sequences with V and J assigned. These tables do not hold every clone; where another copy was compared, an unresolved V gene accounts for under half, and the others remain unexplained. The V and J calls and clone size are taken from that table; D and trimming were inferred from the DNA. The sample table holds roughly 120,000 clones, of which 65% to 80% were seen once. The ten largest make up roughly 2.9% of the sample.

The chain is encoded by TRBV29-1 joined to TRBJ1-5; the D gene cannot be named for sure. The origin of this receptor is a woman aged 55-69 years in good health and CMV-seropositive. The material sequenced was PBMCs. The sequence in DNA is TGCAGCGTTGAGGTCGATGGAGATCAGCCCCAGCATTTT. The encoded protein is CSVEVDGDQPQHF.